Below, 21 T cell receptor beta chains from the same sample are listed, as sequenced in a study of CD8 T cells in ankylosing spondylitis. TCRdb reprocessed the 5' RACE reads via MiXCR and lists one record per CDR3 protein. The data show more than 150,000 distinct CDR3 sequences, 9.5% to 15% seen once. The sample taken for sequencing was blood, either unsorted or a sorted T cell fraction (not recorded which). The origin of the receptors is a male donor with ankylosing spondylitis or in good health (not recorded which).

V usage is TRBV25-1 and J usage is TRBJ1-1; D is uncertain. This CDR3 is built from 11 residues. Trimming stripped 0 bases from V and 11 bases from J, with 7 bases between. In germline, CDR1 is MGHDK, CDR2 SYGVNS. The CDR3 here is CASSEYTGAFF. As DNA, the CDR3 is TGTGCCAGCAGTGAATACACTGGGGCTTTCTTT.

This clonotype came up a few times. The chain employs TRBV7-6 and TRBJ2-3, with TRBD1 matching over 7 bases. The ends lost 3 bases at V and 4 bases at J; junction bases unmatched: 1. Germline-derived CDR1 and CDR2 are SGHVS and FNYEAQ. The CDR3 length is 13 residues. As DNA, the CDR3 is TGTGCCAGCAGCTTGGACAGGCCAGATACGCAGTATTTT. Its translation: CASSLDRPDTQYF.

In this sample, this clonotype turned up many times. The chain combines TRBV29-1 with TRBJ2-5; no clear D. CDR1 and CDR2 from the germline V gene are SQVTM and ANQGSEA. With 6 bases removed from V and 5 bases from J, the gap between germline ends came to 16 bases. The CDR3 consists of 13 residues. CDR3 nucleotides: TGCAGCGTAACCGGACCTGTAGGGGAGACCCAGTACTTC. It codes for CSVTGPVGETQYF.

This clonotype was seen at least ten times. The CDR3 here is CSVEGVLAGGGNEQFF. For the CDR3, the DNA is TGCAGCGTTGAAGGGGTACTAGCGGGAGGGGGCAATGAGCAGTTCTTC. This rearrangement joins TRBV29-1 to TRBJ2-1, with 13 bases matching TRBD2. This CDR3 has 16 residues. Germline loops: CDR1 SQVTM, CDR2 ANQGSEA. V was clipped by 1 base and J by 6 bases; unmatched bases: 6.

The V call is TRBV5-1, the J call TRBJ2-1; 8 nucleotides agree with TRBD2. This CDR3 has 14 residues. V lost 0 bases to trimming and J lost 8 bases; unmatched junction nucleotides: 4. CDR1 and CDR2 (germline): SGHRS, YFSETQ. This CDR3 reads CASSLGTSPDEQFF. CDR3 in DNA: TGCGCCAGCAGCTTGGGGACTAGCCCCGATGAGCAGTTCTTC.

The chain combines TRBV7-9 with TRBJ2-7; no clear D gene. In germline, CDR1 is SEHNR, CDR2 FQNEAQ (reference sequence). The CDR3 consists of 13 residues. Trimming shortened V by 5 bases and J by 2 bases, and 10 bases separated the two germline ends. CDR3 coding DNA: TGTGCCAGCAGCCCCATGGAAGCCTACGAGCAGTACTTC. Encoded protein: CASSPMEAYEQYF. The complete variable domain, with remaining parts taken from reference TRBV7-9 and TRBJ2-7, reads DTGVSQNPRHKITKRGQNVTFRCDPISEHNRLYWYRQTLGQGPEFLTYFQNEAQLEKSRLLSDRFSAERPKGSFSTLEIQRTEQGDSAMYLCASSPMEAYEQYFGPGTRLTVT.

This clonotype has just a few counts. The chain links TRBV29-1 to TRBJ2-5; D possibly corresponds to TRBD1 (5 bases). The germline gives CDR1 SQVTM, CDR2 ANQGSEA. The CDR3 loop spans 13 amino acids. V lost 3 bases to trimming and J lost 1 base, with 9 bases between them. The CDR3 coding sequence is TGCAGCGTTGATGTGGGGCTCCAAGAGACCCAGTACTTC. Translating gives CSVDVGLQETQYF.

In this sample, this clonotype turned up many times. The chain couples TRBV18 to TRBJ2-3; tentatively, D is TRBD2 (7 bases). The CDR3 has 15 residues. CDR1 is KGHSH, CDR2 LQKENI, per germline. V was cut by 0 bases and J by 1 base, with 8 bases left in between. Here the CDR3 reads CASSPPGGRTDTQYF. The CDR3 region has the DNA TGTGCCAGCTCACCACCCGGGGGGCGCACAGATACGCAGTATTTT.

The rearrangement uses TRBV20-1 and TRBJ2-3, with TRBD2 as a possible D gene (7 bases). The V gene lost 5 bases and the J gene lost 6 bases, with 15 bases spanning the gap. Germline CDR1 reads DFQATT; CDR2 reads SNEGSKA (reference sequence). The CDR3 is 13 amino acids. The DNA of the CDR3 is TGCAGTGCTGGAGGGGGGGCAGGGGATACGCAGTATTTT. This codes for CSAGGGAGDTQYF.

This clonotype came up many times. This chain links TRBV7-9 with TRBJ2-1; D gene uncertain. The germline V and J ends were trimmed by 6 bases and 3 bases, with 12 bases remaining between them. This CDR3 has 14 amino acids. Germline lookup yields CDR1 SEHNR and CDR2 FQNEAQ (reference sequence). CDR3 coding DNA: TGTGCCAGCAGATCGGACGGAAACTACAATGAGCAGTTCTTC. This codes for CASRSDGNYNEQFF.

This clonotype was observed at least ten times. The J gene is TRBJ1-1, the V gene TRBV27; no reliable D call. The CDR3 spans 15 residues. V lost 0 bases, J lost 1 base, and 9 bases lay in between. Germline lookup yields CDR1 MNHEY and CDR2 SMNVEV (reference sequence). The CDR3 reads CASSLSPDGNTEAFF. In DNA, the CDR3 is TGTGCCAGCAGTTTATCACCCGACGGGAACACTGAAGCTTTCTTT.

This clonotype was found a few times. The chain couples TRBV4-1 to TRBJ1-2, with 9 nucleotides matching TRBD1. This CDR3 is built from 15 residues. Losses at the gene ends were 6 bases for V and 3 bases for J; bases not matched to a gene: 8. In germline, CDR1 is MGHRA, CDR2 YSYEKL. DNA for the CDR3: TGCGCCAGCAGTCAGGGGGGACAGGGAGACTATGGCTACACCTTC. As protein: CASSQGGQGDYGYTF.

This clonotype was seen a few times. The chain recombines TRBV5-1 with TRBJ2-3, with 7 bases identical to TRBD2. J lost 4 bases, V lost 6 bases, and 8 bases had no gene match. The CDR3 contains 14 residues. The V gene's germline CDR1 is SGHRS and CDR2 YFSETQ. The DNA of the CDR3 is TGCGCCAGCATTCTAGGACTAGGCGCAGATACGCAGTATTTT. It translates to CASILGLGADTQYF.

This chain connects TRBV27 to TRBJ2-3; possibly TRBD2 for D (5 bases). The V and J ends lost 3 bases and 2 bases respectively, with 12 bases between them. The V gene's germline CDR1 is MNHEY and CDR2 SMNVEV (reference sequence). The CDR3 runs to 15 residues. In DNA form, the CDR3 reads TGTGCCAGCAGTTTCGAAGCGGAAGACACAGATACGCAGTATTTT. Protein product: CASSFEAEDTDTQYF.

The chain has TRBV12-3 or TRBV12-4 and TRBJ1-2, with a tentative D call TRBD1 (5 bases). The germline V and J ends were trimmed by 4 bases and 4 bases, with 13 bases remaining between them. This CDR3 region has 14 residues. The CDR3 bases are TGTGCCAGCAGTTCGTTCGGGGGTACCTATGGCTACACCTTC. It encodes CASSSFGGTYGYTF.

In its sample, this clonotype was seen many times. J is TRBJ1-2 and V is TRBV29-1; D is perhaps TRBD1 (5 bases). The CDR3 is made up of 13 amino acids. Germline CDR1 is SQVTM and CDR2 is ANQGSEA. V was trimmed by 2 bases and J by 5 bases, leaving 12 bases between them. As DNA, the CDR3 is TGCAGCGTTGAAATATCGGGGCTATATGGCTACACCTTC. It specifies CSVEISGLYGYTF.

In this sample, this clonotype turned up a few times. The rearrangement links TRBV4-1 to TRBJ1-6; no clear D. Germline values: CDR1 MGHRA, CDR2 YSYEKL. The CDR3 totals 15 residues. V was pared by 4 bases and J by 2 bases, with 9 bases between. CDR3 region: CASSLRIAYNSPLHF. In DNA, the CDR3 is TGCGCCAGCAGCCTTAGGATAGCCTATAATTCACCCCTCCACTTT.

This clonotype has a count of ten or more. J is TRBJ2-5 and V is TRBV20-1, with TRBD2 matching over 11 bases. After removal of 0 bases from V and 4 bases from J, the junction contained 10 bases not matched to a gene. CDR3 size: 17 residues. Germline V gene data show CDR1 as DFQATT and CDR2 as SNEGSKA (reference sequence). CDR3 amino acids: CSARDRAGLAGGETQYF. In DNA form, the CDR3 reads TGCAGTGCTAGAGATAGGGCAGGGCTAGCGGGAGGAGAGACCCAGTACTTC.

This clonotype showed up just a few times. V gene TRBV5-1 combines with J gene TRBJ2-3, with D maybe TRBD2 (5 bases). Germline loops: CDR1 SGHRS, CDR2 YFSETQ. V lost 3 bases and J lost 3, with 14 bases in between. The CDR3 extends over 15 amino acids. The CDR3 sequence: CASSWLREGTDTQYF. CDR3 in DNA: TGCGCCAGCAGCTGGCTCCGAGAGGGTACAGATACGCAGTATTTT.

This clonotype was counted a single time. The chain carries TRBV6-5 and TRBJ1-2, with no clear D. The CDR3 length is 13 residues. Trimming shortened V by 2 bases and J by 5 bases, and 9 bases separated the two germline ends. The V gene's germline CDR1 is MNHEY and CDR2 SVGAGI. As DNA, the CDR3 is TGTGCCAGCAGTTACGGGTGGGGATATGGCTACACCTTC. It translates to CASSYGWGYGYTF.

This clonotype was seen only a few times. The V and J genes are TRBV5-1 and TRBJ1-1; no clear D gene. V lost 4 bases, J lost 0 bases, and 13 bases lay in between. CDR3 length: 15 residues. Per the germline V gene, CDR1 is SGHRS and CDR2 is YFSETQ. CDR3 coding DNA: TGCGCCAGCAGCCCGTATGAGACAATGAACACTGAAGCTTTCTTT. This sequence encodes CASSPYETMNTEAFF.